The source of this TCR beta chain is a study of graft-versus-host responses after intestinal transplantation. Turning to this clone: Its antigen is as yet unknown.

Germline CDR1 is MDHEN and CDR2 is SYDVKM. This CDR3 has 17 residues. V lost 5 bases and J lost 1; bases outside the gene matches: 4. Study-wide findings and caveats: Early after transplant, HvG clones declined as circulating GvH clones peaked.

Only in-frame clones appear in the TCRdb table, and some are missing; sequencing was by immunoSEQ multiplex PCR. The sample contains 27,000 or so clones, about 80% of which appear only once. The sequencing used unstimulated CD4+ T cells sorted from spleen or lymph node cells, collected before intestinal transplant. The receptor's source is a human donor who received an intestinal transplant. The chain links TRBV28 to TRBJ2-3; TRBD2 aligns across 15 bases. The CDR3 protein is CASSRTSGRAGTDTQYF. The CDR3 DNA reads as TGTGCCAGCAGTCGGACTAGCGGGAGGGCCGGCACAGATACGCAGTATTTT. Looking up the rest from reference TRBV28 and TRBJ2-3 gives the full variable domain: DVKVTQSSRYLVKRTGEKVFLECVQDMDHENMFWYRQDPGLGLRLIYFSYDVKMKEKGDIPEGYSVSREKKERFSLILESASTNQTSMYLCASSRTSGRAGTDTQYFGPGTRLTVL.